One and the same sample provided the 2 T cell receptor beta chains below, sequenced in a study of blood T cells in healthy people across ages. Alongside a J-beta primer mix, a sample-barcoded 5' primer served in a second PCR lasting about 7 to 12 cycles. MiXCR was run by TCRdb on the 5' RACE reads, yielding one entry per CDR3 protein. The table lists some 800,000 distinct CDR3 sequences, around 42% of them singletons. Sequenced input: blood. These TCRs come from a man aged 60-69 years in good health.

This clonotype has only a few counts. V and J are TRBV28 and TRBJ2-5; maybe TRBD1 (6 bases). Germline CDR1 MDHEN, CDR2 SYDVKM. The V end was cut by 5 bases, the J end by 7 bases, with 17 bases between. The CDR3 consists of 14 residues. The CDR3 sequence: CASSATGGFRTQYF. The CDR3 region has the DNA TGTGCCAGCAGTGCGACAGGCGGATTCAGGACCCAGTACTTC.

This clonotype was seen at least ten times. The V gene is TRBV7-2, the J gene TRBJ2-6; D uncertain. The CDR3 contains 14 residues. In germline, CDR1 is SGHTA, CDR2 FQGNSA. V gave up 3 bases and J gave up 1 base, with 4 bases separating them. The CDR3 loop is CASSLGSGANVLTF. For the CDR3, the DNA is TGTGCCAGCAGCTTGGGTTCTGGGGCCAACGTCCTGACTTTC.